This is a list of T cell receptor beta chains from one sample in a study of vaccination and CD4 T cells after COVID-19. These receptors have no identified antigens. TCRdb passed the PCR reads through MiXCR, listing each CDR3 protein once. The sample records 15,000 to 25,000 distinct CDR3 sequences, around 45% being singletons. The sample here was CD4+ T cells from blood, cultured in vitro, taken before SARS-CoV-2 vaccination. The receptors shown here come from a human donor who had recovered from COVID-19. The conserved cysteine and the conserved F or W are not part of the CDR3 here.

V gene	J gene	CDR3 protein
TRBV2	TRBJ2-3	ASTRDRGRTDTQY
TRBV28	TRBJ1-2	ASSLPGQILPN
TRBV28	TRBJ1-6	ASIWGHNNSPLH
TRBV20-1	TRBJ2-3	SPKSIVEVDTQY
TRBV5-4	TRBJ1-6	ASSLSGPVNSPLH
TRBV7-3	TRBJ2-1	ASSPAGINNEQF
TRBV28	TRBJ1-1	ASSSGTGFLNTEAF
TRBV20-1	TRBJ1-1	SARDNLRARMNTEAF
TRBV12-3/TRBV12-4	TRBJ1-2	ASSRTGGTYGYT
TRBV27	TRBJ1-2	ASSLSTDYGYT
TRBV18	TRBJ2-5	ASSPGLGVQETQY
TRBV6-1	TRBJ2-7	ASRSGGSPSYEQY
TRBV19	TRBJ2-3	ASSALGGLADTQY
TRBV5-5	TRBJ1-6	ASSFDRGRPESPLH
TRBV6-1	TRBJ1-1	ASSPRSTEAF
TRBV19	TRBJ1-5	ASSPPTVSNQPQH
TRBV7-9	TRBJ1-1	ASSLAGGKAF
TRBV6-2/TRBV6-3	TRBJ2-7	ASSRPKWGGTSHEQY
TRBV4-2	TRBJ1-2	ASSPSDREYNYGYT
TRBV15	TRBJ1-2	ATSRDLGGNSGYGYT
TRBV6-1	TRBJ2-3	ASSEARSDTQY
TRBV7-9	TRBJ2-5	ASSPEGWETQY
TRBV7-2	TRBJ1-2	ASSERQRPSPSIGYT
TRBV28	TRBJ2-2	ATAGGNTGELF
TRBV20-1	TRBJ1-1	SATRGPGNTEAF
TRBV15	TRBJ1-3	ATSRDRGANTIY
TRBV5-1	TRBJ1-1	ASSPGQGGTEAF
TRBV20-1	TRBJ1-5	SASVEPFYQPQH
TRBV7-3	TRBJ1-1	ASSLRYNTEAF
TRBV29-1	TRBJ1-1	SVGQAFSNTEAF
TRBV7-2	TRBJ2-3	ASSPSGRSTDTQY
TRBV6-2/TRBV6-3	TRBJ2-7	ASTLGGIYEQY
TRBV6-1	TRBJ1-2	ASRGAQMNYGYT
TRBV7-2	TRBJ1-2	ASSLVLGGLNGYT
TRBV15	TRBJ1-1	ATRRPGAEAF
TRBV20-1	TRBJ2-3	SARLAGGPDTQY
TRBV7-2	TRBJ2-1	ASSPGTSGWNEQF
TRBV20-1	TRBJ1-5	SAYSPQGGNQPQH
TRBV27	TRBJ2-2	ASSTGGWAGELF
TRBV15	TRBJ2-5	ATSPGTSVQETQY
TRBV18	TRBJ2-5	ASSPLKETQY
TRBV28	TRBJ1-1	ASSSGVAEAF
TRBV15	TRBJ1-1	ATSRGRDGEAF